These T cell receptor beta chains were read from a single sample in a study of cytomegalovirus exposure and HLA in healthy donors. Sequenced by immunoSEQ multiplex PCR; TCRdb stores in-frame clones only, minus some. The data hold roughly 260,000 clones, with around four fifths observed a single time. The sample was PBMCs. These receptors originate from a woman aged 40 to 49 in good health and CMV-seropositive. The CDR3 runs from the conserved cysteine through the conserved F or W. Each record gives: clone size, J gene, V gene, D gene, CDR3 DNA, CDR3 protein. A D gene is named only where the DNA matches it firmly. Rows give clone size only sometimes, using once, few, many, or a class for an expanded clone.

clone size: once; J gene: TRBJ1-3; V gene: TRBV6-1; D gene: .; CDR3 DNA: TGTGCCAGCAGTGAACTGGGGGCAGGAAACACCATATATTTT; CDR3 protein: CASSELGAGNTIYF
clone size: .; J gene: TRBJ2-6; V gene: TRBV18; D gene: .; CDR3 DNA: TGTGCCAGCTCACCACTCGCGGCTTTGACTGGGGCCAACGTCCTGACTTTC; CDR3 protein: CASSPLAALTGANVLTF
clone size: .; J gene: TRBJ1-3; V gene: TRBV5-4; D gene: .; CDR3 DNA: TGTGCCAGCAGCTCGGGAAAGAAAAGCTCTGGAAACACCATATATTTT; CDR3 protein: CASSSGKKSSGNTIYF
clone size: .; J gene: TRBJ2-5; V gene: TRBV18; D gene: TRBD1; CDR3 DNA: TGTGCCAGCTCCGGGACAGCCCAAGAGACCCAGTACTTC; CDR3 protein: CASSGTAQETQYF
clone size: .; J gene: TRBJ1-1; V gene: TRBV11-2; D gene: TRBD1; CDR3 DNA: TGTGCCAGCAGCATCGACAGGGACACTGAAGCTTTCTTT; CDR3 protein: CASSIDRDTEAFF
clone size: once; J gene: TRBJ2-7; V gene: TRBV27; D gene: TRBD1; CDR3 DNA: TGTGCCAGCAGTTTATTGGGACAGGGACATGGAGGCTACGAGCAGTACTTC; CDR3 protein: CASSLLGQGHGGYEQYF
clone size: once; J gene: TRBJ2-5; V gene: TRBV5-1; D gene: TRBD2; CDR3 DNA: TGCGCCAGCAGCACGGAGGCTAGCGGAGGGCTAAGGGAGCAGTACTTC; CDR3 protein: CASSTEASGGLREQYF
clone size: .; J gene: TRBJ1-1; V gene: TRBV5-4; D gene: .; CDR3 DNA: TGTGCCAGCAGCTTGGATCGGGTCTCTGAAGCTTTCTTT; CDR3 protein: CASSLDRVSEAFF
clone size: .; J gene: TRBJ1-5; V gene: TRBV2; D gene: TRBD1; CDR3 DNA: TGTGCCAGCGGTGGACAGGGGAACAATCAGCCCCAGCATTTT; CDR3 protein: CASGGQGNNQPQHF
clone size: .; J gene: TRBJ1-3; V gene: TRBV25-1; D gene: .; CDR3 DNA: TGTGCCAGCAGTGACCGGACTAGCTCTGGAAACACCATATATTTT; CDR3 protein: CASSDRTSSGNTIYF
clone size: .; J gene: TRBJ1-5; V gene: TRBV6-6; D gene: TRBD1; CDR3 DNA: TGTGCCAGCAGTTCAGGACAGGGAGGTCAGCCCCAGCATTTT; CDR3 protein: CASSSGQGGQPQHF
clone size: .; J gene: TRBJ2-2; V gene: TRBV28; D gene: .; CDR3 DNA: TGTGCCAGCAGTTTCCCCGGGACGAACACCGGGGAGCTGTTTTTT; CDR3 protein: CASSFPGTNTGELFF
clone size: once; J gene: TRBJ1-1; V gene: TRBV6-1; D gene: .; CDR3 DNA: TGTGCCAGCAGGACAGACAGGCACACTGAAGCTTTCTTT; CDR3 protein: CASRTDRHTEAFF
clone size: .; J gene: TRBJ1-2; V gene: TRBV28; D gene: .; CDR3 DNA: TGTGCCAGCAGTCCCGGTCCTTCATATGGCTACACCTTC; CDR3 protein: CASSPGPSYGYTF
clone size: .; J gene: TRBJ2-1; V gene: TRBV6-1; D gene: TRBD2; CDR3 DNA: TGTGCCAGCAGTGTGTTGCGGGAGTCTAGCTACAATGAGCAGTTCTTC; CDR3 protein: CASSVLRESSYNEQFF
clone size: .; J gene: TRBJ2-7; V gene: TRBV28; D gene: .; CDR3 DNA: TGTGCCAGCACCCCTGGGACTGCCTACGAGCAGTACTTC; CDR3 protein: CASTPGTAYEQYF
clone size: .; J gene: TRBJ2-7; V gene: TRBV6-6; D gene: TRBD2; CDR3 DNA: TGTGCCAGCACCGCAAGGAGGGAGGGGCACCACGAGCAGTACTTC; CDR3 protein: CASTARREGHHEQYF
clone size: .; J gene: TRBJ1-6; V gene: TRBV5-4; D gene: .; CDR3 DNA: TGTGCCAGCAGCAGAGACGGAGCCGGGAATTCACCCCTCCACTTT; CDR3 protein: CASSRDGAGNSPLHF
clone size: .; J gene: TRBJ1-2; V gene: TRBV6-6; D gene: TRBD1; CDR3 DNA: TGTGCCACCCCGACAGGGGGCCTTAGCTATGGCTACACCTTC; CDR3 protein: CATPTGGLSYGYTF
clone size: .; J gene: TRBJ1-4; V gene: TRBV5-6; D gene: TRBD1; CDR3 DNA: TGTGCCAGCAGCTCCGGGACAGGGGGTCTCAATGAAAAACTGTTTTTT; CDR3 protein: CASSSGTGGLNEKLFF
clone size: .; J gene: TRBJ2-3; V gene: TRBV11-1; D gene: TRBD2; CDR3 DNA: TGTGCCAGCACCATAGCGGGAGATACACGAGATACGCAGTATTTT; CDR3 protein: CASTIAGDTRDTQYF
clone size: .; J gene: TRBJ2-2; V gene: TRBV10-3; D gene: TRBD1; CDR3 DNA: TGTGCCATCAGGGGCCTAGGACAGGGGGTGGCCGGGGAGCTGTTTTTT; CDR3 protein: CAIRGLGQGVAGELFF
clone size: .; J gene: TRBJ2-1; V gene: TRBV6-6; D gene: .; CDR3 DNA: TGTGCCAGCAGCACTTTAGCGGTCTACAATGAGCAGTTCTTC; CDR3 protein: CASSTLAVYNEQFF
clone size: .; J gene: TRBJ2-6; V gene: TRBV7-9; D gene: .; CDR3 DNA: TGTGCCAGCAGCACCTTTGGTCAGGGCAACGTCCTGACTTTC; CDR3 protein: CASSTFGQGNVLTF
clone size: few; J gene: TRBJ2-3; V gene: TRBV5-1; D gene: TRBD2; CDR3 DNA: TGCGCCAGCAGCGGGGGACTAGCGGGAGGCATCGTCTACACAGATACGCAGTATTTT; CDR3 protein: CASSGGLAGGIVYTDTQYF
clone size: .; J gene: TRBJ2-3; V gene: TRBV5-1; D gene: .; CDR3 DNA: TGCGCCAGCAGCCCACAGGGAGGGGGATACACAGATACGCAGTATTTT; CDR3 protein: CASSPQGGGYTDTQYF
clone size: .; J gene: TRBJ1-3; V gene: TRBV23-1; D gene: .; CDR3 DNA: TGCGCCAGCAGTCAACCCCCCCGTGGTGTGGGCGAGGGAAACACCATATATTTT; CDR3 protein: CASSQPPRGVGEGNTIYF
clone size: .; J gene: TRBJ2-5; V gene: TRBV29-1; D gene: .; CDR3 DNA: TGCAGCGTTCCAGGGGCGTTCGAAAGGACCCAGTACTTC; CDR3 protein: CSVPGAFERTQYF
clone size: .; J gene: TRBJ2-7; V gene: TRBV7-2; D gene: TRBD1; CDR3 DNA: TGTGCCAGCAGCTTAGCCGGGACAGTCTCCTACGAGCAGTACTTC; CDR3 protein: CASSLAGTVSYEQYF
clone size: .; J gene: TRBJ2-3; V gene: TRBV5-6; D gene: TRBD2; CDR3 DNA: TGTGCCAGCAGCGGGAGGACTAGCGCACTTGTAGATACGCAGTATTTT; CDR3 protein: CASSGRTSALVDTQYF
clone size: .; J gene: TRBJ2-7; V gene: TRBV7-9; D gene: .; CDR3 DNA: TGTGCCAGCAGCTATGAGTCCTACGAGCAGTACTTC; CDR3 protein: CASSYESYEQYF
clone size: .; J gene: TRBJ2-3; V gene: TRBV9; D gene: TRBD2; CDR3 DNA: TGTGCCAGCAGCGTAGGGGGACTAGCGCAACATACGCAGTATTTT; CDR3 protein: CASSVGGLAQHTQYF
clone size: few; J gene: TRBJ2-1; V gene: TRBV11-3; D gene: TRBD2; CDR3 DNA: TGTGCCAGCAGCTTAGAGCCTAGCGGGAGGAGAGTATATGAGCAGTTCTTC; CDR3 protein: CASSLEPSGRRVYEQFF
clone size: .; J gene: TRBJ1-1; V gene: TRBV5-8; D gene: .; CDR3 DNA: TGTGCCAGCAGCACGGACACCCCGAACACTGAAGCTTTCTTT; CDR3 protein: CASSTDTPNTEAFF
clone size: few; J gene: TRBJ2-3; V gene: TRBV2; D gene: TRBD2; CDR3 DNA: TGTGCCAGCAAAGGGCTTAGCGGGAGTTTAGGCGATACGCAGTATTTT; CDR3 protein: CASKGLSGSLGDTQYF
clone size: .; J gene: TRBJ1-3; V gene: TRBV4-1; D gene: TRBD1; CDR3 DNA: TGCACCAGCAGCCAAGATGCAGGGGGTGGAAACACCATATATTTT; CDR3 protein: CTSSQDAGGGNTIYF
clone size: .; J gene: TRBJ1-3; V gene: TRBV11-3; D gene: TRBD1; CDR3 DNA: TGTGCCAGCAGCTTATTACCGGGACAGGGCACTGGAAACACCATATATTTT; CDR3 protein: CASSLLPGQGTGNTIYF
clone size: .; J gene: TRBJ1-1; V gene: TRBV21-1; D gene: .; CDR3 DNA: TGTGCCAGCAGCAAAAGGACAGGGGGCGCCGTGGCTTTCTTT; CDR3 protein: CASSKRTGGAVAFF
clone size: .; J gene: TRBJ1-2; V gene: TRBV28; D gene: .; CDR3 DNA: TGTGCCAGCAGTTCCCCCGGAGCGCCTCCTTATGGCTACACCTTC; CDR3 protein: CASSSPGAPPYGYTF
clone size: .; J gene: TRBJ2-7; V gene: TRBV7-2; D gene: .; CDR3 DNA: TGTGCCAGCAGCTTAGACCCCCCCTATACTTCCTACGAGCAGTACTTC; CDR3 protein: CASSLDPPYTSYEQYF
clone size: .; J gene: TRBJ2-1; V gene: TRBV4-2; D gene: .; CDR3 DNA: TGTGCCAGCAGTCCGGAGGGCTCCTACAATGAGCAGTTCTTC; CDR3 protein: CASSPEGSYNEQFF
clone size: .; J gene: TRBJ1-1; V gene: TRBV29-1; D gene: TRBD1; CDR3 DNA: TGCAGCGTAGGACAGGTGAACACTGAAGCTTTCTTT; CDR3 protein: CSVGQVNTEAFF
clone size: .; J gene: TRBJ2-1; V gene: TRBV30; D gene: TRBD1; CDR3 DNA: TGTGCCTGGAGTGTATCTAGGGGGCATGAGCAGTTCTTC; CDR3 protein: CAWSVSRGHEQFF
clone size: .; J gene: TRBJ1-2; V gene: TRBV2; D gene: .; CDR3 DNA: TGTGCCAGCAGTGTGCGGGAGGACTATGGCTACACCTTC; CDR3 protein: CASSVREDYGYTF
clone size: .; J gene: TRBJ2-3; V gene: TRBV7-9; D gene: .; CDR3 DNA: TGTGCCAGCAGCCCCCTAGCTTTCGCAGATACGCAGTATTTT; CDR3 protein: CASSPLAFADTQYF
clone size: .; J gene: TRBJ1-2; V gene: TRBV19; D gene: TRBD1; CDR3 DNA: TGTGCCAGTATTGGGGGCGGGACAGGGGGTTCCTATGGCTACACCTTC; CDR3 protein: CASIGGGTGGSYGYTF
clone size: .; J gene: TRBJ1-4; V gene: TRBV15; D gene: .; CDR3 DNA: TGTGCCACCAGCAGAGCTAACCCTCCCGAAAAACTGTTTTTT; CDR3 protein: CATSRANPPEKLFF
clone size: .; J gene: TRBJ2-2; V gene: TRBV6-1; D gene: .; CDR3 DNA: TGTGCCAGCAGTGCCCCTCTCCCGGGTGACACCGGGGAGCTGTTTTTT; CDR3 protein: CASSAPLPGDTGELFF